This T cell receptor beta chain is drawn from a study of blood T cell repertoires in COVID-19. Whole-study context: Researchers got acute and convalescent COVID-19 samples from the United States, Italy and Spain.

Study processing details: Estimation of nucleated cell counts was performed using reference gene primer amplification. Assay used: immunoSEQ multiplex PCR; TCRdb lists only in-frame clones, some missing. V and J calls and clone size follow that table, whereas D and trimming were derived from the DNA. The sample includes almost 400,000 clones, roughly 86% of them seen just once. The participants were between about 18 and 90 years old and came from roughly 24 US areas. The study assigned cohorts using participant-reported clinical history. The sequence derives from a woman aged 30 to 39 who had recovered from COVID-19. Material: PBMCs or T cells enriched from blood (not recorded which).

The CDR3 protein is CASSFDRTNEKLFF. The CDR3 DNA follows: TGTGCCAGCAGTTTTGACAGAACAAATGAAAAACTGTTTTTT. The rearrangement uses TRBV28 and TRBJ1-4; TRBD1 might be the D (5 bases). Germline V gene lookup returns CDR1 MDHEN and CDR2 SYDVKM. Trimming removed 3 bases at V and 5 bases at J, with 10 bases between. The CDR3 has 14 residues.